One and the same sample provided the 18 T cell receptor beta chains below, sequenced in a study of T-cell memory formation after mild COVID-19. Using its own MiXCR run on the 5' RACE reads, TCRdb lists one record per CDR3 protein. The sample yields some 120,000 distinct CDR3 sequences, 15% to 20% seen once. The source material was PBMCs or a T cell subset sorted from them (not recorded which). These receptors all stem from an adult woman who had mild COVID-19 (a few samples of this study predate the infection). Cell type and time point are not known.

The chain is built from TRBV20-1 and TRBJ1-4, with TRBD1 matching over 10 bases. V lost 7 bases, J lost 6 bases, and 14 bases stayed unmatched. The CDR3 consists of 16 residues. Per germline, CDR1 DFQATT and CDR2 SNEGSKA (reference sequence). CDR3 region: CSVPTRDRGWDEKLFF. CDR3 nucleotide sequence: TGCAGTGTTCCGACCCGGGACAGGGGATGGGATGAAAAACTGTTTTTT.

CDR3 amino acids: CASTHAPGETGELFF. The CDR3, as DNA: TGTGCCAGCACCCATGCCCCCGGAGAGACCGGGGAGCTGTTTTTT. The V gene is TRBV12-3 or TRBV12-4, the J gene TRBJ2-2; D gene ambiguous. This CDR3 comprises 15 residues. V dropped 7 bases and J dropped 5 bases, with 17 bases sitting between them.

This clonotype showed up just a few times. V and J are TRBV6-2 or TRBV6-3 and TRBJ2-7; D perhaps matches TRBD1 (6 bases). The V gene lost 8 bases and the J gene lost 2 bases, with 10 bases spanning the gap. In germline, CDR1 is MNHEY, CDR2 SVGEGT. This CDR3 spans 12 amino acids. The CDR3 here is CASSRQAYEQYF. The CDR3 DNA sequence: TGTGCCAGCTCCCGACAGGCCTACGAGCAGTACTTC.

This clonotype was counted between two and nine times. This chain connects TRBV12-3 or TRBV12-4 to TRBJ2-2, with D possibly being TRBD2 (6 bases). Trimming pared 6 bases from V and 1 base from J, leaving 12 bases between. The CDR3 totals 15 residues. CDR3 coding DNA: TGTGCCAGCAGCCGGCTAGCGAGGAACACCGGGGAGCTGTTTTTT. This sequence encodes CASSRLARNTGELFF.

The V gene is TRBV19, the J gene TRBJ1-1; 7 nucleotides line up with TRBD1. V shed 1 base and J 6 bases; nucleotides not matched to a gene: 5. Germline CDR1 reads LNHDA; CDR2 reads SQIVND (reference sequence). This CDR3 spans 14 amino acids. The CDR3 spells CASSIGDSDSEAFF. The CDR3 DNA is TGTGCCAGTAGTATAGGGGACAGCGACTCTGAAGCTTTCTTT.

This clonotype was counted a few times. The rearrangement uses TRBV18 and TRBJ2-3, with 9 bases identical to TRBD1. V shed 3 bases and J 0 bases; nucleotides not matched to a gene: 16. CDR1 KGHSH and CDR2 LQKENI come from the germline V gene. CDR3 length equals 20 residues. CDR3: CASSPPQGATETSSTDTQYF. The CDR3 DNA reads as TGTGCCAGCTCACCTCCACAGGGGGCCACCGAAACTTCTAGCACAGATACGCAGTATTTT.

This clonotype has just a few counts. Written as DNA, the CDR3 is TGTGCCAGCAGCCCTGGAGGGGCGGATAATTCACCCCTCCACTTT. This codes for CASSPGGADNSPLHF. The gene calls are TRBV3-1 and TRBJ1-6, with D maybe TRBD1 (5 bases). The CDR3 loop spans 15 amino acids. V was clipped by 4 bases and J by 5 bases, with 12 bases between them. Germline values: CDR1 LGHDT, CDR2 YNNKEL (reference sequence).

The rearrangement uses TRBV5-1 and TRBJ2-5, with TRBD1 matching over 9 bases. After removal of 3 bases from V and 5 bases from J, the junction contained 11 bases not matched to a gene. Germline CDR1 and CDR2: SGHRS and YFSETQ. The CDR3 has 16 amino acids. CDR3 nucleotides: TGCGCCAGCAGCTACTTGACAGGGGGAAGTACTGAGACCCAGTACTTC. It codes for CASSYLTGGSTETQYF.

This chain connects TRBV6-5 to TRBJ2-7, with TRBD1 as a possible D gene (6 bases). Germline loops: CDR1 MNHEY, CDR2 SVGAGI. This CDR3 comprises 15 residues. V was pared by 7 bases and J by 3 bases, with 19 bases between. Here the CDR3 DNA reads TGTGCCAGCAAACCAGGGGCCGAACAGGTCTACGAGCAGTACTTC. It specifies CASKPGAEQVYEQYF.

The V call is TRBV12-3 or TRBV12-4, the J call TRBJ2-1, with TRBD2 identical over 9 bases. This CDR3 is built from 15 residues. Unmatched junction bases numbered 12, after V lost 5 bases and J lost 10 bases. DNA of the CDR3: TGTGCCAGCAGTGAGGGACTAGCCCTAGTAGCCGAGCAGTTCTTC. Translation: CASSEGLALVAEQFF.

This CDR3 reads CASSVDPGAETQYF. CDR3 DNA sequence: TGTGCCAGCAGCGTAGATCCGGGAGCGGAGACCCAGTACTTC. The V call is TRBV9, the J call TRBJ2-5, with D possibly being TRBD2 (6 bases). CDR3 size: 14 residues. V was shortened by 0 bases and J by 5 bases, with 11 bases between the two germline ends. The germline V gene encodes CDR1 SGDLS and CDR2 YYNGEE. Based on the CDR3 plus reference TRBV9 and TRBJ2-5, the full variable domain is DSGVTQTPKHLITATGQRVTLRCSPRSGDLSVYWYQQSLDQGLQFLIQYYNGEERAKGNILERFSAQQFPDLHSELNLSSLELGDSALYFCASSVDPGAETQYFGPGTRLLVL.

This clonotype was detected a few times. The chain links TRBV6-2 or TRBV6-3 to TRBJ2-5; no definite D call. CDR1 and CDR2 from the germline V gene are MNHEY and SVGEGT. CDR3 length equals 13 residues. Deletions cut 7 bases from V and 4 bases from J, with 13 bases between. The CDR3 DNA reads TGTGCCAGCAAAGAGAGTCCGAGAGAGACCCAGTACTTC. Amino acid sequence: CASKESPRETQYF.

This clonotype was seen a few times. The chain recombines TRBV7-9 with TRBJ2-1; possibly TRBD2 for D (5 bases). V lost 0 bases and J 8 bases, leaving 11 bases between the germline ends. Germline V lookup: CDR1 SEHNR, CDR2 FQNEAQ (reference sequence). CDR3 size: 14 residues. The CDR3 nucleotides are TGTGCCAGCAGCTTAGCGCTAGCATTCTATGAGCAGTTCTTC. As protein: CASSLALAFYEQFF.

The chain employs TRBV5-4 and TRBJ2-3; 8 bases align to TRBD2. This CDR3 is built from 16 residues. Germline trimming cut 0 bases from V and 5 bases from J; bases unmatched to any gene: 8. Per germline, CDR1 SGHNT and CDR2 YYREEE (reference sequence). Written as DNA, the CDR3 is TGTGCCAGCAGCTTGGTGGACCCGAGCGGGAGAGATACGCAGTATTTT. Translated: CASSLVDPSGRDTQYF.

This clonotype has a handful of counts. The chain links TRBV15 to TRBJ2-5, with 7 nucleotides matching TRBD1. Trimming cost V 2 bases and J 0 bases; bases outside gene matches: 3. Germline V gene sequence: CDR1 LNHNV, CDR2 YYDKDF (reference sequence). CDR3 length: 15 amino acids. The CDR3 DNA reads as TGTGCCACCAGCAGACGACAGGGTTACCAAGAGACCCAGTACTTC. Protein sequence: CATSRRQGYQETQYF.

The chain couples TRBV12-3 or TRBV12-4 to TRBJ1-1; D remains unclear. The CDR3 has 14 residues. With 6 bases removed from V and 1 base from J, the gap between germline ends came to 12 bases. The CDR3 DNA sequence: TGTGCCAGCAGGCGACGAGGCGCGAACACTGAAGCTTTCTTT. As protein: CASRRRGANTEAFF.

This clonotype was seen more than once but under ten times. The chain recombines TRBV12-3 or TRBV12-4 with TRBJ1-4, with unresolved D. This CDR3 has 16 amino acids. The V gene lost 5 bases and the J gene lost 8 bases, with 21 bases spanning the gap. The CDR3 region is CASSGWSVRAREKLFF. The DNA for the CDR3 is TGTGCCAGCAGTGGATGGTCTGTTAGGGCCAGAGAAAAACTGTTTTTT.

There are a few counts of this clonotype. The CDR3 protein is CASSPRQVGANTQYF. The CDR3 nucleotides read TGTGCCAGCTCACCACGGCAGGTCGGGGCAAATACGCAGTATTTT. The chain links TRBV18 to TRBJ2-3; D tentatively reads TRBD1 or TRBD2 (5 bases each). Trimming pared 1 base from V and 7 bases from J, leaving 15 bases between. The CDR3 is made up of 15 amino acids. Germline CDR1 KGHSH, CDR2 LQKENI.